The rows below give T cell receptor beta chains drawn from one sample of a study of graft-versus-host responses after intestinal transplantation. Repertoires were generated with immunoSEQ multiplex PCR, while TCRdb's copy carries only in-frame clones and drops some. The data contain under 15,000 clones, 35% of them seen just once; the ten biggest clones take up roughly 3.2%. This specimen consisted of alloreactive CD8+ T cells from a mixed lymphocyte reaction culture, obtained before intestinal transplant. These receptors all stem from a human patient who received an intestinal transplant. Each CDR3 is given with its conserved first and last residue. Each record gives: CDR3 protein, clone size, V gene, J gene. Some rows have no size entry. The others give once, few or many, or a class for an expanded clone.

CASSQARDDTQYF	few	TRBV11-2	TRBJ2-3
CASTSNGRDRSYEQYF	.	TRBV28	TRBJ2-7
CASSLAGGDQPQHF	few	TRBV7-9	TRBJ1-5
CASEGLDEQYF	medium-sized	TRBV19	TRBJ2-7
CASRPTGSGNTIYF	once	TRBV7-9	TRBJ1-3
CASGRGQGSYEQYF	.	TRBV5-1	.
CASSGDNSYNEQFF	.	TRBV7-3	TRBJ2-1
CASSPPSKRFNYGYTF	.	TRBV18	TRBJ1-2
CASSSRDRATYEQYF	.	TRBV6-4	TRBJ2-7
CASSQERASEAFF	.	TRBV4-3	TRBJ1-1
CASSITTSGQPQHF	.	TRBV19	TRBJ1-5
CASGEKGQESGGSYNEQFF	.	TRBV5-1	TRBJ2-1
CASSLRTLYYGYTF	.	TRBV19	TRBJ1-2
CASRHRQRNTEAFF	.	TRBV6-5	TRBJ1-1
CASSVGTSVQETQYF	.	TRBV9	TRBJ2-5
CASSLIPGQGLTGELFF	.	TRBV28	TRBJ2-2
CAWFQGTEAFF	.	TRBV30	TRBJ1-1
CASSDDSRAVDTQYF	few	TRBV9	TRBJ2-3
CASSLWREGRYEQYF	.	TRBV28	TRBJ2-7
CASSFPVSYNEQFF	few	TRBV7-2	TRBJ2-1
CASSLGLSATEQYF	.	TRBV4-2	TRBJ2-7
CASSIGQTDTQYF	few	TRBV28	TRBJ2-3
CASSQDRASYNEQFF	.	TRBV4-1	TRBJ2-1
CASSLDIGERDNQPQHF	medium-sized	TRBV28	TRBJ1-5
CASSLSASINEQFF	medium-sized	TRBV27	TRBJ2-1
CASSQAGLAHEQFF	few	TRBV4-2	TRBJ2-1
CASSVVGSSYEQYF	.	TRBV9	TRBJ2-7
CASIETILSYNEQFF	few	TRBV6-1	TRBJ2-1
CATSLGPSYEQYF	few	TRBV27	TRBJ2-7
CASRHTRTGNTQYF	few	TRBV4-2	TRBJ2-3
CASSQSGSTEAFF	.	TRBV11-2	TRBJ1-1
CAWRVAGYNEQFF	.	TRBV30	TRBJ2-1
CASSEEPDQETQYF	.	TRBV2	TRBJ2-5
CASSHTGGSEADTQYF	once	TRBV2	TRBJ2-3
CASSEMPSATDTQYF	medium-sized	TRBV4-1	TRBJ2-3
CASSLDQPQHF	medium-sized	TRBV6-6	TRBJ1-5
CSVPGSGNTIYF	few	TRBV29-1	TRBJ1-3
CARLSTGCGTDTQYF	.	TRBV27	TRBJ2-3
CAGWTGGGSYNEQFF	.	TRBV21-1	TRBJ2-1
CASSYSGTSSSEQFF	few	TRBV6-5	TRBJ2-1
CASSLAGSYEQYF	.	TRBV7-3	TRBJ2-7
CASSRTARGSYEQYF	once	TRBV5-1	TRBJ2-7
CASSVTSGYYEQYF	.	TRBV6-6	TRBJ2-7
CASSGLAGGAEQFF	few	TRBV28	TRBJ2-1
CASSLGTSSYEQYF	.	TRBV28	TRBJ2-7
CASSGAGGIDYTF	.	TRBV7-9	TRBJ1-2